The text below deals with one T cell receptor beta chain. Its binding antigen is unknown. No base qualities exist here, and no much larger clone lies one base off it. The CDR3 regions of human TCRbeta chains were analyzed by immunosequencing. The source study handled its data this way. TCRs in the repertoires were matched against a reference library of SARS-CoV-2-specific TCRs that had been generated with the MIRA antigen-specificity platform. Breadth was defined as the fraction of unique TCRs that were SARS-CoV-2-associated, and depth was defined as the fraction of total T cells that were SARS-CoV-2-associated. Each spike-specific TCR was assigned to its reactive spike region and to a CD4 or CD8 class using the MIRA data. Log10-transformed breadth and depth values were compared by one-way ANOVA with Sidak's multiple comparisons tests. What TCRdb holds here is the immuneACCESS table cut down to in-frame rearrangements. Part of the clones is not present; checked against another copy, under half of the missing clones reflect an unresolved V gene, and the others are unexplained. The V and J calls and clone size were taken over from that table, and D and trimming were inferred from the DNA. The sample table shows tens of thousands of clones, and over 75% are seen once. The ten largest clonotypes hold 26% of the sample.

Measured from the cysteine to the phenylalanine, the CDR3 is 15 residues long. The CDR3 DNA has 45 bases and is translated from base 1. V and J are trimmed by 6 bases and 5 bases, and the gene matches miss 7 bases of the junction. From the germline V gene (reference sequence), CDR1 is LNHDA and CDR2 is SQIVND. The sample is drawn from a study of T cell responses to AZD1222 COVID-19 vaccine (dated by TCRdb to the early 2020s). Study-level background: TCR sequencing was performed for 230 to 250 trial participants, of whom 200 to 220 were given two doses of AZD1222 and roughly 25 were given two doses of MenACWY control vaccine. Trial participants were enrolled into age subgroups of 18-55, 56-69 and 70-plus years, which contained roughly 150, 30 and 60 TCR-sequenced participants, respectively. Summary of the overall study and its limitations: Because no samples from the day 14 peak response were available, repertoires could be characterized only after the peak T cell response. Most participants were white British and females outnumbered males, and the authors suggested that clonal diversity may have been underestimated. After two AZD1222 doses, spike-specific TCR breadth and depth were significantly higher than at day 0 and than in MenACWY recipients. Reportedly, almost half of the unique spike-specific TCRs recognized epitopes lying outside the regions that are mutated in the B.1.351 and B.1.1.7 variants. Conclusions about previously exposed vaccinees are limited, since just a handful of AZD1222 recipients were seropositive for SARS-CoV-2 at baseline. The vaccine-associated CD4 TCRs covered the entire spike protein, and the dominant responses fell in regions 160-218 and 743-854. The 56-69-year group was small, and its depth increase did not reach significance, likely because of low power.

The meaning of the sample's time point label: about 28 days (+/-7) after the second vaccine dose. Because spike-specific TCR depth and breadth did not differ between the two schedules, AZD1222 recipients who got a second dose at roughly 4 weeks were pooled with those who got a second dose at roughly 12 weeks. Vaccinee samples came from UK trials COV001 and COV002, including a single-blind randomized controlled phase 2/3 trial of AZD1222 (ChAdOx1 nCoV-19) in healthy adults. For TCRbeta chain sequencing, PBMC samples were collected from trial participants at day 0 and at day 28 after the second dose.

The clonotype was recovered from an adult who received the AZD1222 COVID-19 vaccine. Recombination joined TRBV19 with TRBJ2-3; 11 bases in the junction line up with TRBD2. The sample consisted of peripheral blood, taken 28 days after the second AZD1222 dose. This receptor has the CDR3 CASSLGLAAGDTQYF. The bases are TGTGCCAGTAGCTTGGGACTAGCGGCGGGAGATACGCAGTATTTT.